This T cell receptor beta chain was sequenced in a study of shared clonotypes between healthy human individuals. Details on this clone: Its matching antigen is unknown. Other DNA sequences of this sample code for an identical CDR3.

The length of the CDR3 is 13 residues. Trimming removed 3 bases from V and 0 bases from J, with 5 bases in between. Germline CDR1 is MNHEY and CDR2 is SMNVEV (reference sequence). Running of the assay took place at deep level. Libraries were prepared by immunoSEQ multiplex PCR; TCRdb keeps only in-frame clonotypes and omits some of them. The sample has around 1,100,000 clones, roughly 77% seen once. Overall study results and limits: Sample collection involved blood only; tissue repertoires are likely different. Generation probabilities were higher for clonotypes shared across all four sorted-subset donors than for unshared ones. Sequencing depth was predicted to influence how clonotypes are shared among donors.

The chain combines TRBV27 with TRBJ1-2; no firm D call. The material sequenced was memory CD4+ T cells from PBMCs. As to subset: CD45RA-negative fraction. This clonotype originated in a man younger than 35 in good health. Some clones in this sample may be carry-over from other donors' samples. CDR3 in amino acids: CASSFRSNYGYTF. The CDR3 nucleotides read TGTGCCAGCAGTTTTCGATCTAACTATGGCTACACCTTC.